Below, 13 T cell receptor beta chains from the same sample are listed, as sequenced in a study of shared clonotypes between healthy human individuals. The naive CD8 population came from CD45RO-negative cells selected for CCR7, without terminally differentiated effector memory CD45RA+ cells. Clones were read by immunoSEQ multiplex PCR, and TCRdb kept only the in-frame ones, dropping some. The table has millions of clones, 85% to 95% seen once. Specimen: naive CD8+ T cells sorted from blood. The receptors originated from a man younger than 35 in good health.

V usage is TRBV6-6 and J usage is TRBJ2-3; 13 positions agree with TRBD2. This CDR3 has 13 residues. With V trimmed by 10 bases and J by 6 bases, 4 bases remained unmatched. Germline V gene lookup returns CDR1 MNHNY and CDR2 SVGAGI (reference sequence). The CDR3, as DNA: TGTGCCATTGGGACTAGCGGGGTGGATACGCAGTATTTT. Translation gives CAIGTSGVDTQYF.

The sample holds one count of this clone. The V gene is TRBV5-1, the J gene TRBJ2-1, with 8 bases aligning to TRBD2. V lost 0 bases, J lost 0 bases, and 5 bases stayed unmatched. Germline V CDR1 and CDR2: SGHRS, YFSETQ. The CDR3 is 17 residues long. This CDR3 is CASSLALAGSSYNEQFF. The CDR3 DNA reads TGCGCCAGCAGCTTGGCCCTAGCGGGTAGCTCCTACAATGAGCAGTTCTTC.

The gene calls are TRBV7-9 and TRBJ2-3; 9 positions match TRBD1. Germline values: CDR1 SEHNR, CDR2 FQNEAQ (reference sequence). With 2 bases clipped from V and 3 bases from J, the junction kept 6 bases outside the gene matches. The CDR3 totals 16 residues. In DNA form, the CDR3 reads TGTGCCAGCAGCTTACCCTTACAGGGGGCAACAGATACGCAGTATTTT. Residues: CASSLPLQGATDTQYF.

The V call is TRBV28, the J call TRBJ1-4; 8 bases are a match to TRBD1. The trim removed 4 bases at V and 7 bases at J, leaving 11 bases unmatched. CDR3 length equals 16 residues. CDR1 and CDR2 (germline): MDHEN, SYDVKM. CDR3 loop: CASSSPLGQGIEKLFF. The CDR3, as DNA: TGTGCCAGCAGTTCCCCTTTAGGACAGGGCATTGAAAAACTGTTTTTT. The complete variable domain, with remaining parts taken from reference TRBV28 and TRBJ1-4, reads DVKVTQSSRYLVKRTGEKVFLECVQDMDHENMFWYRQDPGLGLRLIYFSYDVKMKEKGDIPEGYSVSREKKERFSLILESASTNQTSMYLCASSSPLGQGIEKLFFGSGTQLSVL.

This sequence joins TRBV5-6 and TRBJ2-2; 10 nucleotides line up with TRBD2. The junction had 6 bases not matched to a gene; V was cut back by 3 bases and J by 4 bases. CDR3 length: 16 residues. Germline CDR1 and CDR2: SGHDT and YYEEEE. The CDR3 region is CASSYSTSGLTGELFF. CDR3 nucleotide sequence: TGTGCCAGCAGCTATTCGACTAGCGGGCTCACCGGGGAGCTGTTTTTT.

The CDR3 sequence: CASGLAGPYNEQFF. Written as DNA, the CDR3 is TGTGCCAGCGGACTAGCGGGACCCTACAATGAGCAGTTCTTC. This rearrangement joins TRBV6-6 to TRBJ2-1; TRBD2 matches at 12 bases. This CDR3 contains 14 residues. Germline-derived CDR1 and CDR2 are MNHNY and SVGAGI (reference sequence). V dropped 8 bases and J dropped 2; count of bases not matched to a gene: 1.

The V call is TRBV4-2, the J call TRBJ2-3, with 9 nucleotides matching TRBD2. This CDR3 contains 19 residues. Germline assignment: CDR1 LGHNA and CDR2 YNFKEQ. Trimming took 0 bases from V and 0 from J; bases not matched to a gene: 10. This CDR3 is CASSQEVGLSGGSTDTQYF. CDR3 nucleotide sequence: TGTGCCAGCAGCCAAGAGGTGGGGCTTAGCGGGGGTAGCACAGATACGCAGTATTTT.

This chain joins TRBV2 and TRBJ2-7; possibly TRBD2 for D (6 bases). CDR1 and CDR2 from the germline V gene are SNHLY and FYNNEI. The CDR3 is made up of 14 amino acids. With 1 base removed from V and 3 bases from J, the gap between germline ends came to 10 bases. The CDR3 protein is CASSEGEAFYEQYF. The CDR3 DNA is TGTGCCAGCAGTGAAGGGGAGGCCTTCTACGAGCAGTACTTC.

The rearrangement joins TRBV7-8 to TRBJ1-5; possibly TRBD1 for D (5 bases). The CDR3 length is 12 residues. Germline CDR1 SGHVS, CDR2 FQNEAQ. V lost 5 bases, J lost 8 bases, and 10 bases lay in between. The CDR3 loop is CASSNWGKPQHF. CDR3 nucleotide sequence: TGTGCCAGCAGCAACTGGGGGAAGCCCCAGCATTTT.

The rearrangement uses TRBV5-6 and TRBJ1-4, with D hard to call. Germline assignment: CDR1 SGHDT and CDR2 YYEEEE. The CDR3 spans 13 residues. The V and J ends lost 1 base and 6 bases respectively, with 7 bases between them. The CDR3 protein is CASSLLPDEKLFF. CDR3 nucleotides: TGTGCCAGCAGCTTGTTGCCGGATGAAAAACTGTTTTTT.

This CDR3 is CASNGGGDEQFF. The CDR3 bases are TGTGCCAGCAACGGCGGCGGGGATGAGCAGTTCTTC. The genes are TRBV11-2 and TRBJ2-1; D perhaps matches TRBD2 (6 bases). Per the germline V gene, CDR1 is SGHAT and CDR2 is FQNNGV. The CDR3 extends over 12 amino acids. V was clipped by 7 bases and J by 8 bases, with 12 bases between them.

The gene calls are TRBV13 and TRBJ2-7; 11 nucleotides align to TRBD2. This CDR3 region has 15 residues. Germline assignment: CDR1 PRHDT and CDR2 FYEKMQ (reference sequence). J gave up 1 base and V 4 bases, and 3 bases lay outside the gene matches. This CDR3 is CASSSTSGESYEQYF. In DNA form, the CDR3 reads TGTGCCAGCAGCTCGACTAGCGGGGAGTCCTACGAGCAGTACTTC.

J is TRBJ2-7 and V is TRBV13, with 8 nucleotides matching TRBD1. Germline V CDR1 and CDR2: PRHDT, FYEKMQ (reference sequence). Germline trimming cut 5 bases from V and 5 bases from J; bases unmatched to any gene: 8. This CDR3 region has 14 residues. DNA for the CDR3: TGTGCCAGCAGCACCTCGACAGGGGTGGACGAGCAGTACTTC. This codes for CASSTSTGVDEQYF.